This T cell receptor (beta chain) was observed in a study of T cell responses to AZD1222 COVID-19 vaccine. About this clone itself: Its target is not known.

Some clones are missing from TCRdb's copy, which holds only in-frame ones; the method was immunoSEQ multiplex PCR. The sample lists under 60,000 clones, about 89% seen once, with approximately 5% in the top ten. The CDR3 length is 14 residues. Per germline, CDR1 SGHNT and CDR2 YYREEE (reference sequence). Losses at the gene ends were 3 bases for V and 4 bases for J; bases not matched to a gene: 5. Study results and caveats: The sample set comprised mostly white British donors with more females, and clonal diversity was possibly underestimated. Within unmutated variant regions lay the reported targets of nearly half of spike-specific TCRs.

The genes are TRBV5-4 and TRBJ2-5, with TRBD2 matching 8 bases. This clonotype was sampled from an adult who received the AZD1222 COVID-19 vaccine. This material consisted of peripheral blood, taken 28 days after the second AZD1222 dose. The CDR3 loop is CASSSTGTRETQYF. The DNA of the CDR3 is TGTGCCAGCAGCTCCACCGGGACTAGAGAGACCCAGTACTTC. The variable domain in full, with the rest retrieved from reference TRBV5-4 and TRBJ2-5, is ETGVTQSPTHLIKTRGQQVTLRCSSQSGHNTVSWYQQALGQGPQFIFQYYREEENGRGNFPPRFSGLQFPNYSSELNVNALELDDSALYLCASSSTGTRETQYFGPGTRLLVL.